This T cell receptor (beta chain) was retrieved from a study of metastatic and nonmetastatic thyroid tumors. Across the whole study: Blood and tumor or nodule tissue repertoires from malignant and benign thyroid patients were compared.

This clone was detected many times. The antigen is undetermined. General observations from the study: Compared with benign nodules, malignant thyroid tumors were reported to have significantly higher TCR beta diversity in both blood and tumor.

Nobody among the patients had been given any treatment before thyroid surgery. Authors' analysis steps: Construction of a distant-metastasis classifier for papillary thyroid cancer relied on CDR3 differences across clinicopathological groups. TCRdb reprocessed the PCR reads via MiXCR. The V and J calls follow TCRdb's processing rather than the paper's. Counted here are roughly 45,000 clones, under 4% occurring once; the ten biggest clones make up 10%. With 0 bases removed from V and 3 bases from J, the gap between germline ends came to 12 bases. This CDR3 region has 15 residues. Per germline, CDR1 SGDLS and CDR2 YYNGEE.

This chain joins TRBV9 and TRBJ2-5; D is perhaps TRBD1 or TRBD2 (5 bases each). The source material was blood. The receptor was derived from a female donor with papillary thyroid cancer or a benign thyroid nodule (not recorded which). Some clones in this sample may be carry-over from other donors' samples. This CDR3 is CASSVVSGPKETQYF. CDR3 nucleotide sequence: TGTGCCAGCAGCGTAGTGTCGGGACCAAAAGAGACCCAGTACTTC. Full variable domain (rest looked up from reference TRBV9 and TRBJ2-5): DSGVTQTPKHLITATGQRVTLRCSPRSGDLSVYWYQQSLDQGLQFLIQYYNGEERAKGNILERFSAQQFPDLHSELNLSSLELGDSALYFCASSVVSGPKETQYFGPGTRLLVL.